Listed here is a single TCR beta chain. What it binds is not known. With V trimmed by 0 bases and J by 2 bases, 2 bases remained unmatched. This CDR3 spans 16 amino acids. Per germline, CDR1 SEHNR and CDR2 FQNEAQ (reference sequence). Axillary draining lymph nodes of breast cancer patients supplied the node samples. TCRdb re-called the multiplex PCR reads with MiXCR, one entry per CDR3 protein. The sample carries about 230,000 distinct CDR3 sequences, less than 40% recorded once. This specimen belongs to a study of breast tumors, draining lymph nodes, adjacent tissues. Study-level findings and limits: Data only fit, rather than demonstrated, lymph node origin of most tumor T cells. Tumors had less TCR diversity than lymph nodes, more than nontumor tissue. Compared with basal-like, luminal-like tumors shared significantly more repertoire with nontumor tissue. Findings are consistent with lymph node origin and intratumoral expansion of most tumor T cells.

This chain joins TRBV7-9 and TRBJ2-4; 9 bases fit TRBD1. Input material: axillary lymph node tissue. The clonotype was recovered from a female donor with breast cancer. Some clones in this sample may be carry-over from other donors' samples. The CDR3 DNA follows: TGTGCCAGCAGCTTAGCACAGGGGGCGACCAAAAACATTCAGTACTTC. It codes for CASSLAQGATKNIQYF.